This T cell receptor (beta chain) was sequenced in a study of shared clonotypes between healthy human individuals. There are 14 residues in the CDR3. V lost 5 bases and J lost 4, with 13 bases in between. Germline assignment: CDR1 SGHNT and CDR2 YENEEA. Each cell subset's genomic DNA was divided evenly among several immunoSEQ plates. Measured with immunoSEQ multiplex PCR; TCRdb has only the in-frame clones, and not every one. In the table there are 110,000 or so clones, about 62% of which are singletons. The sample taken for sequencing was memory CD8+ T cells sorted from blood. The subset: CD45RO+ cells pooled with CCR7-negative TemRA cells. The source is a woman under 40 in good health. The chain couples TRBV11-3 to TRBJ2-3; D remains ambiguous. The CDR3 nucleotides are TGTGCCAGCAGCCTGGGTTTTATCGCAGATACGCAGTATTTT. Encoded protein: CASSLGFIADTQYF.